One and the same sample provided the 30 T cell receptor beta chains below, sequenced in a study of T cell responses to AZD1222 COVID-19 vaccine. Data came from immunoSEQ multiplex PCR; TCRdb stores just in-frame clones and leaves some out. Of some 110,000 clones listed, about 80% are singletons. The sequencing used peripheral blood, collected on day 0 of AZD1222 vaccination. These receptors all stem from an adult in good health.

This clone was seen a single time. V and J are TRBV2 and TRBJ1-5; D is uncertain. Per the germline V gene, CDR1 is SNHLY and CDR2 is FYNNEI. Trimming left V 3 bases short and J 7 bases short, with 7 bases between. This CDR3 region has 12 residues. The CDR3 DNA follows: TGTGCCAGCAGTGATTCGGGCCAGCCCCAGCATTTT. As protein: CASSDSGQPQHF.

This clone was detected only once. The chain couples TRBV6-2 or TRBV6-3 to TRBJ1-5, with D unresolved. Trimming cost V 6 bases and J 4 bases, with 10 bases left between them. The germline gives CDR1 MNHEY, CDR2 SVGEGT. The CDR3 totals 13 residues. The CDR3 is CASSGFKNQPQHF. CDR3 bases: TGTGCCAGCAGCGGTTTTAAGAATCAGCCCCAGCATTTT.

The CDR3 DNA sequence: TGTGCCAGTAGTGGCCGGTCCCGGGACAGGCCTTTCAATAGCAATCAGCCCCAGCATTTT. Translation gives CASSGRSRDRPFNSNQPQHF. The V gene is TRBV19, the J gene TRBJ1-5; 8 nucleotides line up with TRBD1. After removal of 5 bases from V and 0 bases from J, the junction contained 18 bases not matched to a gene. Germline lookup yields CDR1 LNHDA and CDR2 SQIVND (reference sequence). CDR3 size: 20 residues. Based on the CDR3 plus reference TRBV19 and TRBJ1-5, the full variable domain is DGGITQSPKYLFRKEGQNVTLSCEQNLNHDAMYWYRQDPGQGLRLIYYSQIVNDFQKGDIAEGYSVSREKKESFPLTVTSAQKNPTAFYLCASSGRSRDRPFNSNQPQHFGDGTRLSIL.

CDR3 sequence: CASSEGVTGGVETQYF. As DNA, the CDR3 is TGTGCCAGCAGCGAGGGGGTAACAGGGGGCGTAGAGACCCAGTACTTC. V gene TRBV9 combines with J gene TRBJ2-5; TRBD1 aligns across 9 bases. This CDR3 is 16 amino acids long. V trimming: 3 bases; J trimming: 4 bases; junction bases outside the gene matches: 10. Germline V lookup: CDR1 SGDLS, CDR2 YYNGEE.

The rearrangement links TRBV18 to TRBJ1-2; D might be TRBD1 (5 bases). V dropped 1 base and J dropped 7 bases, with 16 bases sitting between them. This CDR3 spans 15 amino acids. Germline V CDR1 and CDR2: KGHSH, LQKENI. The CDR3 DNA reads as TGTGCCAGCTCACCACGGTCCCAGGGTCCTACTGGCTACACCTTC. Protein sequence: CASSPRSQGPTGYTF.

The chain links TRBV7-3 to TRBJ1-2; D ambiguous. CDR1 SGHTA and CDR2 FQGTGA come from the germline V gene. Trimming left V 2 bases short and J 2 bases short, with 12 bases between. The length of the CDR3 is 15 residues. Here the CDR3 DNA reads TGTGCCAGCAGCTTAGGTGGTGGCGGGAACTATGGCTACACCTTC. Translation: CASSLGGGGNYGYTF.

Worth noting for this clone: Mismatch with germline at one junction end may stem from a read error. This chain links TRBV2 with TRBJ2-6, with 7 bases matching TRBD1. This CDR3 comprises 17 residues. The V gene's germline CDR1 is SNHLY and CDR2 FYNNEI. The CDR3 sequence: CASREDREISGANVLTF. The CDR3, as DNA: TGTGCCAGCAGGGAAGACAGGGAAATCTCTGGGGCCAACGTCCTGACTTTC.

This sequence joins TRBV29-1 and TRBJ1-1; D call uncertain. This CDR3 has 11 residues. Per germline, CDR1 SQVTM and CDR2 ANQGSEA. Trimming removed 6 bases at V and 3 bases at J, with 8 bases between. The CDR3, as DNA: TGCAGCGTCACAACCTACACTGAAGCTTTCTTT. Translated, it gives CSVTTYTEAFF. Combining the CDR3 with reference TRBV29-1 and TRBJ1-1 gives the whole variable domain SAVISQKPSRDICQRGTSLTIQCQVDSQVTMMFWYRQQPGQSLTLIATANQGSEATYESGFVIDKFPISRPNLTFSTLTVSNMSPEDSSIYLCSVTTYTEAFFGQGTRLTVV.

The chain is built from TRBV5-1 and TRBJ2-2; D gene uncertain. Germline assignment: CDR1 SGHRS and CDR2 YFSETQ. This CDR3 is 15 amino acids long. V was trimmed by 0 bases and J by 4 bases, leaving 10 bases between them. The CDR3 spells CASSLGAMATGELFF. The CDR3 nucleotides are TGCGCCAGCAGCTTGGGGGCCATGGCCACCGGGGAGCTGTTTTTT.

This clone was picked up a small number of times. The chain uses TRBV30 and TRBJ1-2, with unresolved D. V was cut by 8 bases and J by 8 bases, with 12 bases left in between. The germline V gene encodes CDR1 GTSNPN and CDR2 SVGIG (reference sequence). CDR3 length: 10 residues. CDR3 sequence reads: CARRAGGYTF. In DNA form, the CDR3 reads TGTGCCCGCCGAGCTGGAGGCTACACCTTC.

DNA of the CDR3: TGTGCCAGTAGTATTACAGTCGGACCTTATGGCTACACCTTC. Amino acids: CASSITVGPYGYTF. The genes are TRBV19 and TRBJ1-2; D is unclear. The CDR3 sequence is 14 residues long. Trimming removed 3 bases at V and 5 bases at J, with 13 bases between. Germline-derived CDR1 and CDR2 are LNHDA and SQIVND (reference sequence).

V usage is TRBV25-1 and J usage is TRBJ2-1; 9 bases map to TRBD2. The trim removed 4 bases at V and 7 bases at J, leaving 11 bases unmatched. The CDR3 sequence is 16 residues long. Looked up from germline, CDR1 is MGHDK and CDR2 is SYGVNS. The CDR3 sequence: CASSGLGTSTLNEQFF. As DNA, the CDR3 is TGTGCCAGCAGTGGACTCGGGACTAGCACTCTGAATGAGCAGTTCTTC.

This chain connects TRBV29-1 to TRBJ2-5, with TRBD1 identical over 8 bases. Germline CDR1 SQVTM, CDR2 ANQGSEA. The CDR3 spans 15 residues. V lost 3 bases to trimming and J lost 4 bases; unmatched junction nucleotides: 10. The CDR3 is CSVDGGQGIGETQYF. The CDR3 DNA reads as TGCAGCGTTGATGGAGGACAGGGTATAGGAGAGACCCAGTACTTC.

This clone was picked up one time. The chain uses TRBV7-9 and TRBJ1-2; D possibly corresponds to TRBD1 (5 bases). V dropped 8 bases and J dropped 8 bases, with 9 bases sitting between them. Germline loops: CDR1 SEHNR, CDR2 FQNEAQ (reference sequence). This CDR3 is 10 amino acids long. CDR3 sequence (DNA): TGTGCCAGCGGGGGTCGGGGCTACACCTTC. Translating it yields CASGGRGYTF.

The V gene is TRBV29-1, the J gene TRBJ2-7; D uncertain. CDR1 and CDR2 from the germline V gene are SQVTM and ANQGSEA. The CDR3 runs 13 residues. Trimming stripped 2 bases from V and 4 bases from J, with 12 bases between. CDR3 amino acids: CSVELSQTYEQYF. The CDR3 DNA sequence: TGCAGCGTTGAATTGAGTCAGACATACGAGCAGTACTTC.

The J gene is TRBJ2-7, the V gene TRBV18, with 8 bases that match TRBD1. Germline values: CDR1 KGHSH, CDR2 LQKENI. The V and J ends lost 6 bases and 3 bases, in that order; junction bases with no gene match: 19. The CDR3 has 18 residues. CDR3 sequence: CASSYRAVRQGIVYEQYF. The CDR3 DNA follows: TGTGCCAGCTCCTACCGGGCCGTAAGACAGGGGATCGTCTACGAGCAGTACTTC.

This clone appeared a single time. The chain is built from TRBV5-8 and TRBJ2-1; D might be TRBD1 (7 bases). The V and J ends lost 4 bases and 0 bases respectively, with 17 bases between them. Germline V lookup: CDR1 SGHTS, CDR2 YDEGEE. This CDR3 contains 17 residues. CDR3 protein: CASSLTGTYSSYNEQFF. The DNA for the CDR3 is TGTGCCAGCAGCCTGACAGGGACTTACAGCTCCTACAATGAGCAGTTCTTC.

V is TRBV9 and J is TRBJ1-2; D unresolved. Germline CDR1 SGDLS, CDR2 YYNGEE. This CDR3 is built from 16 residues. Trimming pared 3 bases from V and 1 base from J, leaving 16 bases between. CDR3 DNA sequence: TGTGCCAGCAGCGCCCCTAGCGGGCGACGTAACTATGGCTACACCTTC. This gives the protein CASSAPSGRRNYGYTF.

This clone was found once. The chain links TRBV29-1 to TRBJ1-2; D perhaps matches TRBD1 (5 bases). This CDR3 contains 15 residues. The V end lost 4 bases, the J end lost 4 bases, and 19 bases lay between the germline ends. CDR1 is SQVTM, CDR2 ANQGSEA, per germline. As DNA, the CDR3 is TGCAGCGTTGTCTTGGCAGGGACGTTCGGCTATGGCTACACCTTC. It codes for CSVVLAGTFGYGYTF.

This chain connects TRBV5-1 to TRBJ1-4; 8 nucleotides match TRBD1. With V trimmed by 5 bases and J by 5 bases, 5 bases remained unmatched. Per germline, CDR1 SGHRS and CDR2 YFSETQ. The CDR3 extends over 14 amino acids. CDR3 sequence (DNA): TGCGCCAGCAGTACTGACAGGGGAAATGAAAAACTGTTTTTT. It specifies CASSTDRGNEKLFF.

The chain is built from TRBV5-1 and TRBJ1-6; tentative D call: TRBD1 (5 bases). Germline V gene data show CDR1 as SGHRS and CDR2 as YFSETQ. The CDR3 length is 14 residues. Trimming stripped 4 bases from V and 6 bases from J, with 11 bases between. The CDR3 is CASSVRTPNSPLHF. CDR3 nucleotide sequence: TGCGCCAGCAGCGTTAGGACACCTAATTCACCCCTCCACTTT.

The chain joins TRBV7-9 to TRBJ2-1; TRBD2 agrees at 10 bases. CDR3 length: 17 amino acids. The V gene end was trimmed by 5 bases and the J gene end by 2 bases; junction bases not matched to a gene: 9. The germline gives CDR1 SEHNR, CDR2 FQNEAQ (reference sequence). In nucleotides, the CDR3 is TGTGCCAGCAGCCCCAGCGGGGGGGCGTACACCTACAATGAGCAGTTCTTC. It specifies CASSPSGGAYTYNEQFF.

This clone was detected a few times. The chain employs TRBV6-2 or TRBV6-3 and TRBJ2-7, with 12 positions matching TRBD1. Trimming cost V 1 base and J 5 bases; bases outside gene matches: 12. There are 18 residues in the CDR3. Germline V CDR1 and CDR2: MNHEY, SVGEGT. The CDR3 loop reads CASSYYYYPGQGADEQYF. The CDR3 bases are TGTGCCAGCAGTTACTACTATTACCCGGGACAGGGGGCTGACGAGCAGTACTTC.

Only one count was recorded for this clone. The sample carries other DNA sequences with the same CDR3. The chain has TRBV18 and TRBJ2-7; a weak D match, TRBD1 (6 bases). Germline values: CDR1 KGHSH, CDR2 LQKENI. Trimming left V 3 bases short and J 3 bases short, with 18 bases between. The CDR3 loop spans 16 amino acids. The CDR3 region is CASSPRGGETYYEQYF. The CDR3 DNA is TGTGCCAGCTCACCCCGTGGGGGCGAGACCTACTACGAGCAGTACTTC. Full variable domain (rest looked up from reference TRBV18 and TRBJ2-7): NAGVMQNPRHLVRRRGQEARLRCSPMKGHSHVYWYRQLPEEGLKFMVYLQKENIIDESGMPKERFSAEFPKEGPSILRIQQVVRGDSAAYFCASSPRGGETYYEQYFGPGTRLTVT.

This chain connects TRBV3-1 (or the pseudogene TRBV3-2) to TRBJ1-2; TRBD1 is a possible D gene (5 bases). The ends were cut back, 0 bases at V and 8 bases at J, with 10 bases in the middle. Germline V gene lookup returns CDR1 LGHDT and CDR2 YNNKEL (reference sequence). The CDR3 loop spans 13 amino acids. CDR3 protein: CASSQDWGHGYTF. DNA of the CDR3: TGTGCCAGCAGCCAAGATTGGGGCCACGGCTACACCTTC.

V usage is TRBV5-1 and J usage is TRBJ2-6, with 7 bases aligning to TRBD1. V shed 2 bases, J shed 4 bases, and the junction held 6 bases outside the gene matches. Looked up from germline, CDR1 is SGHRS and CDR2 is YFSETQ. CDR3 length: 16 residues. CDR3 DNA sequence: TGCGCCAGCAGCTTAACAGGGGCAACCGGGGCCAACGTCCTGACTTTC. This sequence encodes CASSLTGATGANVLTF.

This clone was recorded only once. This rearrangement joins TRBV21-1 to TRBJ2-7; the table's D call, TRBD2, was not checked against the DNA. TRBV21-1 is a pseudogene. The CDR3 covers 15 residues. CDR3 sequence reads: CASSKKVAGVGEQYF. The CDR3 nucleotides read TGTGCCAGCAGCAAAAAAGTAGCGGGGGTGGGCGAGCAGTACTTC.

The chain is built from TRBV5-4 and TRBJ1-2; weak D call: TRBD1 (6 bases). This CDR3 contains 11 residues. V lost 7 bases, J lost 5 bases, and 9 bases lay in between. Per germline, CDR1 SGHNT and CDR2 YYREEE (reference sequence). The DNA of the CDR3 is TGTGCCAGCGGCGGACAGTATGGCTACACCTTC. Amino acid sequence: CASGGQYGYTF.

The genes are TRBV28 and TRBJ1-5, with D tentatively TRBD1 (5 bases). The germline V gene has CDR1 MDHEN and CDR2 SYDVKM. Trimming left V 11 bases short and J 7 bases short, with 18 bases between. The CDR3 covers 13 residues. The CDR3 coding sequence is TGTGCCGGAGGGACTGGGGTCAGGCAGCCCCAGCATTTT. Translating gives CAGGTGVRQPQHF.

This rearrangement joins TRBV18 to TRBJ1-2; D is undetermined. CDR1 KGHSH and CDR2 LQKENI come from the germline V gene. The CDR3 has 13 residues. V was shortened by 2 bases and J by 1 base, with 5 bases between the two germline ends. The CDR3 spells CASSPMDNYGYTF. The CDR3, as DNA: TGTGCCAGCTCACCAATGGATAACTATGGCTACACCTTC. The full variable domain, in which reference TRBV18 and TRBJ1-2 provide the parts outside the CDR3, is NAGVMQNPRHLVRRRGQEARLRCSPMKGHSHVYWYRQLPEEGLKFMVYLQKENIIDESGMPKERFSAEFPKEGPSILRIQQVVRGDSAAYFCASSPMDNYGYTFGSGTRLTVV.